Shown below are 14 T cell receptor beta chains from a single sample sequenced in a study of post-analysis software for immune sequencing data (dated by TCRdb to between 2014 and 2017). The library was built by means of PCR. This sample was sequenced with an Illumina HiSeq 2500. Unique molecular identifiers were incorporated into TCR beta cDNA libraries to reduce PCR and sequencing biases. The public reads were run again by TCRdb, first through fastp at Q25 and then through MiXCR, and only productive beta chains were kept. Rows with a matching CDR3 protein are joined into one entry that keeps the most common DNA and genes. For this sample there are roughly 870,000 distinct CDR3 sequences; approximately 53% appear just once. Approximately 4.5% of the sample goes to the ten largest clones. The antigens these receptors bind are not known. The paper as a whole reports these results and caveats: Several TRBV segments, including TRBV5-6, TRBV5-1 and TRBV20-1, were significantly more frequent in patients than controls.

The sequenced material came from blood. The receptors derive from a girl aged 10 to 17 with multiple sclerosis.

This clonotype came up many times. The CDR3 DNA reads TGTGCCATAGGGTTCGCAGATACGCAGTATTTT. Protein sequence: CAIGFADTQYF. The rearrangement links TRBV10-3 to TRBJ2-3; D ambiguous. This CDR3 comprises 11 residues. Germline V CDR1 and CDR2: ENHRY, SYGVKD. Trimming pared 9 bases from V and 4 bases from J, leaving 8 bases between.

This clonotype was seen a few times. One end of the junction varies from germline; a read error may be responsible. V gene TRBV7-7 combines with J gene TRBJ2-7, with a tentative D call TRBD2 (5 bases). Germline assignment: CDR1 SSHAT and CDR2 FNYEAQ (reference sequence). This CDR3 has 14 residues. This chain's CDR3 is CASSLAPGLYEQYF. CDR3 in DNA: TGTGCTAGCAGCTTAGCGCCAGGCCTCTACGAGCAGTACTTC. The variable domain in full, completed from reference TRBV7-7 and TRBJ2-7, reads GAGVSQSPRYKVTKRGQDVTLRCDPISSHATLYWYQQALGQGPEFLTYFNYEAQPDKSGLPSDRFSAERPEGSISTLTIQRTEQRDSAMYRCASSLAPGLYEQYFGPGTRLTVT.

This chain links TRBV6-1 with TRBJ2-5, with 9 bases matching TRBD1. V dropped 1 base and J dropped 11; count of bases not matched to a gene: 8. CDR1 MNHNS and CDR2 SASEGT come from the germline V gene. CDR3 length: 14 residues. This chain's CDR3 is CASSEEGQGSRQYF. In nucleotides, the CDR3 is TGTGCCAGCAGTGAAGAAGGACAGGGGTCGCGGCAGTACTTC.

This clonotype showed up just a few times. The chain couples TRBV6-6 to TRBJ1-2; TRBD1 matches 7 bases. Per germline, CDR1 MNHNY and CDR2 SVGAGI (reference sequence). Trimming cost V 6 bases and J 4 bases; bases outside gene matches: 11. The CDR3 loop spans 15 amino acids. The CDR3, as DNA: TGTGCCAGCAGCAATACAGGGGCCGGGGTCTATGGCTACACCTTC. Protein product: CASSNTGAGVYGYTF.

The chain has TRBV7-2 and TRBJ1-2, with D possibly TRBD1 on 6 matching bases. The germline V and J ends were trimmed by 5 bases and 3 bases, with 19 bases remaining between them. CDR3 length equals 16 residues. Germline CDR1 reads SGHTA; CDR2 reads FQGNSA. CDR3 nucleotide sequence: TGTGCCAGCAGCCCCAGTGGGGGCAGGGGCGACTATGGCTACACCTTC. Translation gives CASSPSGGRGDYGYTF.

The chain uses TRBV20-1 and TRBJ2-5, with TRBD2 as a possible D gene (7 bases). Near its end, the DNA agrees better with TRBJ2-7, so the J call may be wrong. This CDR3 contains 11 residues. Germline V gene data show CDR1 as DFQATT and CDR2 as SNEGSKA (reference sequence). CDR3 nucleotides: TGCAGTGTGGGGGGGCTGGGCGAGCAGTACTTC. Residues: CSVGGLGEQYF.

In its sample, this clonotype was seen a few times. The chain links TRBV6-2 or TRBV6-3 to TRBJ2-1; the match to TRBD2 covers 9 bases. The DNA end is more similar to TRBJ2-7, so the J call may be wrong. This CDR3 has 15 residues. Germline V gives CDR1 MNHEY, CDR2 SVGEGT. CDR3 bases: TGTGCCAGCAGTTTTAGCGGGAGCTCCTACAATGAGCAGTACTTC. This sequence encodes CASSFSGSSYNEQYF.

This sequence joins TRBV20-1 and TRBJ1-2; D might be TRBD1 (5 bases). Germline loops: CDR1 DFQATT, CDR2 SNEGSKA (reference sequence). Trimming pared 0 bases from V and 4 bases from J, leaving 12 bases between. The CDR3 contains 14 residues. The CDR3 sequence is CSARDLGHRYGYTF. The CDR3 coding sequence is TGCAGTGCTAGAGATCTCGGACACCGCTATGGCTACACCTTC.

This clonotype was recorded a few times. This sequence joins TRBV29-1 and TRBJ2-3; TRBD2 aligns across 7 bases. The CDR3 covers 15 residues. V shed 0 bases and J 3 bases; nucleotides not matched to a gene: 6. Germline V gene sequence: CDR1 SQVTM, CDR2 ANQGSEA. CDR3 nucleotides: TGCAGCGTTGAAGATCGGGAGGAGAGGACAGATACGCAGTATTTT. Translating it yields CSVEDREERTDTQYF.

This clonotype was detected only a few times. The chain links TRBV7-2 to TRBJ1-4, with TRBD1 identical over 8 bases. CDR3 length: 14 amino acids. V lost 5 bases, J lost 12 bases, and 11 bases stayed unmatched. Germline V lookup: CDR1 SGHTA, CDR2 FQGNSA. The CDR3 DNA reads TGTGCCAGCAGCCCAGGGGGCCCCGCTCTGGAACTGTTTTTT. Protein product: CASSPGGPALELFF.

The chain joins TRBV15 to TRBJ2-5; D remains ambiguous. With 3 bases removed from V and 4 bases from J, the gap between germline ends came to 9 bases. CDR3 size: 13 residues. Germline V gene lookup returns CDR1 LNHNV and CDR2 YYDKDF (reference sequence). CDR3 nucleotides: TGTGCCACCAGCAGGGACCCAGCAGAGACCCAGTACTTC. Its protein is CATSRDPAETQYF.

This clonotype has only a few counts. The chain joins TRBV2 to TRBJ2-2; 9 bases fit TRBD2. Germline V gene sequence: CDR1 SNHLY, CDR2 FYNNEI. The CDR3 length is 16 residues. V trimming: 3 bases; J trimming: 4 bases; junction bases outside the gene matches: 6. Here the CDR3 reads CASSEGLAYRTGELFF. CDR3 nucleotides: TGTGCCAGCAGTGAGGGACTAGCATATCGCACCGGGGAGCTGTTTTTT.

In DNA, the CDR3 is TGTGCCAGCAGCGTAAGCAGCGGAGTCTACAATGAGCAGTTCTTC. Translating it yields CASSVSSGVYNEQFF. The V and J genes are TRBV9 and TRBJ2-1, with D possibly TRBD2 on 5 matching bases. This CDR3 has 15 residues. V was clipped by 1 base and J by 3 bases, with 11 bases between them. Germline CDR1 SGDLS, CDR2 YYNGEE. Complete variable domain (other parts from reference TRBV9 and TRBJ2-1): DSGVTQTPKHLITATGQRVTLRCSPRSGDLSVYWYQQSLDQGLQFLIQYYNGEERAKGNILERFSAQQFPDLHSELNLSSLELGDSALYFCASSVSSGVYNEQFFGPGTRLTVL.

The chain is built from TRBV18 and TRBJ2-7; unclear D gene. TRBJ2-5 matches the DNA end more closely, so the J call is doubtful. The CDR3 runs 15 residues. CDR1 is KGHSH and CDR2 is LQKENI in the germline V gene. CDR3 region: CASSPPVTGGKTQYF. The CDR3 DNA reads TGTGCCAGCTCACCACCGGTCACCGGCGGAAAGACCCAGTACTTC.